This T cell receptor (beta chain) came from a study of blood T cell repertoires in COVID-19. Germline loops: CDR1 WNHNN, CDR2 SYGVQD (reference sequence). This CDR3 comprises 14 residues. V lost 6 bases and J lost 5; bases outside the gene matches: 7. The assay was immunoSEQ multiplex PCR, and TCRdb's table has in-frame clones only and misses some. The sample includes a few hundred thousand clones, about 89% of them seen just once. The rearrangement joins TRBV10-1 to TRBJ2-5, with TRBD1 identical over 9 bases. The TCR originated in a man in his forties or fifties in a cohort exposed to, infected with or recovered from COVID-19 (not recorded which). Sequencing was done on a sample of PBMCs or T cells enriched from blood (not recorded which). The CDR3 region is CASSKGTGWETQYF. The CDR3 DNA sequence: TGCGCCAGCAGCAAAGGGACAGGGTGGGAGACCCAGTACTTC.